The subject of this entry is one T cell receptor (beta chain). Antigen unknown. These data originate in a study of T cell responses to AZD1222 COVID-19 vaccine. Study at large: Second-dose groups at about 4 or about 12 weeks were pooled.

Profiled with immunoSEQ multiplex PCR; TCRdb holds only in-frame clones, not every one. Of 120,000 to 150,000 clones listed, more than 85% are singletons. Findings of the study overall: Spike-wide vaccine-associated CD4 TCRs dominated at 160-218 and 743-854.

The CDR3 runs to 15 residues. The junction had 4 bases not matched to a gene; V was cut back by 3 bases and J by 0 bases. Germline lookup yields CDR1 SGHRS and CDR2 YFSETQ. Sequences were derived from peripheral blood, sampled on day 0 of AZD1222 vaccination. The chain joins TRBV5-1 to TRBJ2-7; 9 positions agree with TRBD2. This sequence was found in an adult in good health. The CDR3 sequence: CASSWPTSGSYEQYF. The CDR3 DNA sequence: TGCGCCAGCAGCTGGCCGACTAGCGGCTCCTACGAGCAGTACTTC.